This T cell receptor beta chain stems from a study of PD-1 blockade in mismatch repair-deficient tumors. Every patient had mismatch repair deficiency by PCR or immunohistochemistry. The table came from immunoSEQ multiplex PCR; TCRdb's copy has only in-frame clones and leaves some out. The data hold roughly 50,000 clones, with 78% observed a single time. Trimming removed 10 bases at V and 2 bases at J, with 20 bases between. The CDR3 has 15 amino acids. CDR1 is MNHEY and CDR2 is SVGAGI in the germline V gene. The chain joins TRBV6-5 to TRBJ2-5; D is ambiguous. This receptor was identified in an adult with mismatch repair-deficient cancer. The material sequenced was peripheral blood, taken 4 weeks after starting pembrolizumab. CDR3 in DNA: TGTGCCATCGACTTAGGCCCCAGGCCGCAAGAGACCCAGTACTTC. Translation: CAIDLGPRPQETQYF.